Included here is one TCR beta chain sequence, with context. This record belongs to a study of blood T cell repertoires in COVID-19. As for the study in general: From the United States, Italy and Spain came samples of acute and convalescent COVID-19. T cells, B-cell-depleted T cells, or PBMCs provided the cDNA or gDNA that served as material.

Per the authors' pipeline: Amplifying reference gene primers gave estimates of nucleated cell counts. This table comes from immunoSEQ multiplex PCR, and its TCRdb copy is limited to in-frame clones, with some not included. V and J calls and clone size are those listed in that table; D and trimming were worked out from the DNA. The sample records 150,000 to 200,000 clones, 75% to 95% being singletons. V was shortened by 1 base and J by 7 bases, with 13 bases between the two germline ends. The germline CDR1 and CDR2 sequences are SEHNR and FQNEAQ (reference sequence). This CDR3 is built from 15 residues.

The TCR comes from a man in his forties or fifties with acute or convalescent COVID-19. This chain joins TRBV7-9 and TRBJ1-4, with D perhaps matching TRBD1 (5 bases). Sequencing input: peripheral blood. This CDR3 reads CASSLGGQGGEKLFF. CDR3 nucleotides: TGTGCCAGCAGCTTAGGGGGCCAGGGCGGTGAAAAACTGTTTTTT.